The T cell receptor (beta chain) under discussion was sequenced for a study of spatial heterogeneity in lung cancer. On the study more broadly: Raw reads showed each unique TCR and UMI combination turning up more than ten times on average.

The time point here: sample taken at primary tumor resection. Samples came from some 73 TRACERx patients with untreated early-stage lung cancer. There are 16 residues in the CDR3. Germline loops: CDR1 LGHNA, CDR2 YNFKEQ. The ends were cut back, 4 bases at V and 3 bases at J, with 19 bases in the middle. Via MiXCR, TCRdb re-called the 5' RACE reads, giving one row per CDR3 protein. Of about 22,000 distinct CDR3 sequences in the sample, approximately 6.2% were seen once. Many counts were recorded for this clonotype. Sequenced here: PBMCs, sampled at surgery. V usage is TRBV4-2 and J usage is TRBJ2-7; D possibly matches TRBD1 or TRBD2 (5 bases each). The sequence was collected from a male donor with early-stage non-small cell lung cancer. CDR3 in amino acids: CASSLTPGQGDYEQYF. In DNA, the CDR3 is TGTGCCAGCAGCCTGACCCCGGGGCAAGGGGACTACGAGCAGTACTTC.